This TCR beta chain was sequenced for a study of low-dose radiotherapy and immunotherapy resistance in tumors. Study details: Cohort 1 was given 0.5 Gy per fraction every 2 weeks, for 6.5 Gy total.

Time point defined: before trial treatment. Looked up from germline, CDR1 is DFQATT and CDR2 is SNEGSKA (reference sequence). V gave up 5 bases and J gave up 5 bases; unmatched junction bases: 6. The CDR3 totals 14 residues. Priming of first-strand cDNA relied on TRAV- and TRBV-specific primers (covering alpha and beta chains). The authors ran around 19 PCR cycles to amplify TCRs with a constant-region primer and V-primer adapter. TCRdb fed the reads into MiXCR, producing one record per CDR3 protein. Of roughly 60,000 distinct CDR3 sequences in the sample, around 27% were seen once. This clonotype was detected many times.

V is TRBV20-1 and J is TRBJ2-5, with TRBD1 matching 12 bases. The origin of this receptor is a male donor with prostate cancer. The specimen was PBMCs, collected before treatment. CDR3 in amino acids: CSAGGTGGIETQYF. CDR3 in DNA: TGCAGTGCTGGAGGGACAGGGGGCATTGAGACCCAGTACTTC.